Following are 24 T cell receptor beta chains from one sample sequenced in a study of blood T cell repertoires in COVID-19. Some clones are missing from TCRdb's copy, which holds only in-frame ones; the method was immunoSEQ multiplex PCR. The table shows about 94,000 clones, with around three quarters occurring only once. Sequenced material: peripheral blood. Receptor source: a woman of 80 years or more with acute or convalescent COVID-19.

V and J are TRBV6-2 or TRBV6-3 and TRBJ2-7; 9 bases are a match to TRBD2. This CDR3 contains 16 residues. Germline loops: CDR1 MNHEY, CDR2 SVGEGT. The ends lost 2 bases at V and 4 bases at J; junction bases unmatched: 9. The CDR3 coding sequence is TGTGCCAGCAGTTACAGCCGGCGGGGGGGCCGATACGAGCAGTACTTC. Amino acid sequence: CASSYSRRGGRYEQYF.

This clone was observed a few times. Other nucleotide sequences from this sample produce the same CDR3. The CDR3 DNA reads as TGTGCCAGCTCACCACGGGGGGGGCAAGAGACCCAGTACTTC. It codes for CASSPRGGQETQYF. This chain joins TRBV18 and TRBJ2-5; 7 nucleotides agree with TRBD2. V was pared by 1 base and J by 2 bases, with 1 base of the junction left unmatched. This CDR3 region has 14 residues. In germline, CDR1 is KGHSH, CDR2 LQKENI.

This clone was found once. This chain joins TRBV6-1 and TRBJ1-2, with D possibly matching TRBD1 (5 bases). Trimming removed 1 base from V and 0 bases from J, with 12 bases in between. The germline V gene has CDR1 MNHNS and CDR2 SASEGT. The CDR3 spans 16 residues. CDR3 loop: CASSEETVKANYGYTF. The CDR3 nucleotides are TGTGCCAGCAGTGAAGAGACAGTGAAAGCTAACTATGGCTACACCTTC.

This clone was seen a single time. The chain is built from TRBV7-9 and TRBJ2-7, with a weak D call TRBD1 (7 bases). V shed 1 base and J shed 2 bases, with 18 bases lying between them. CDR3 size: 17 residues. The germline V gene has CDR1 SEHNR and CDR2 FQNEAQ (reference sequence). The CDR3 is CASSLVPRQGLTYEQYF. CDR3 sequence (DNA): TGTGCCAGCAGCTTAGTCCCCAGACAGGGACTGACCTACGAGCAGTACTTC.

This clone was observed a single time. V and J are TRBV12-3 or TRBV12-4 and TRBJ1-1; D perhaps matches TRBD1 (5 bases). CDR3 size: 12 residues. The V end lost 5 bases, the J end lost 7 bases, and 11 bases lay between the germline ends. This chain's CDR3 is CASSLGGFEAFF. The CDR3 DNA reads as TGTGCCAGCAGTCTTGGGGGGTTTGAAGCTTTCTTT.

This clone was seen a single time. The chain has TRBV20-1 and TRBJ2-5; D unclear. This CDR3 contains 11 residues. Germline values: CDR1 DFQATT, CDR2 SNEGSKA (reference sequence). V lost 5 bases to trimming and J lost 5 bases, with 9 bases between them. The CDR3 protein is CSAAARETQYF. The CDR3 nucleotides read TGCAGTGCTGCAGCGAGGGAGACCCAGTACTTC.

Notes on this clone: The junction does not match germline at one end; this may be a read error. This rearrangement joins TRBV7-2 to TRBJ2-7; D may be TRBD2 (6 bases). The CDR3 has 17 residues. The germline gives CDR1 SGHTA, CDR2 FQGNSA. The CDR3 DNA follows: TGTGCCAGCAGCGCCGGCCCGCCTCTAGCGTCCTCCTACGAGCAGTGCTTC. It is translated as CASSAGPPLASSYEQCF.

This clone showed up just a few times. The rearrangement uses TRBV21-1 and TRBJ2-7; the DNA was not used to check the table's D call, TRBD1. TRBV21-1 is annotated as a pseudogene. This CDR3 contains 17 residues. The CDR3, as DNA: TGTGCCAGCAGCCTCCCCCCCCTACAGGAGAGCTCCTACGAGCAGTACTTC. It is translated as CASSLPPLQESSYEQYF.

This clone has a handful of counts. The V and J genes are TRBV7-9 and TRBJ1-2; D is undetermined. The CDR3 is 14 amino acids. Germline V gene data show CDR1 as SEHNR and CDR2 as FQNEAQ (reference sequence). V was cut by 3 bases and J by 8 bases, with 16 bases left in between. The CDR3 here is CASSFREETRGYTF. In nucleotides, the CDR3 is TGTGCCAGCAGCTTCCGGGAAGAAACTCGGGGCTACACCTTC.

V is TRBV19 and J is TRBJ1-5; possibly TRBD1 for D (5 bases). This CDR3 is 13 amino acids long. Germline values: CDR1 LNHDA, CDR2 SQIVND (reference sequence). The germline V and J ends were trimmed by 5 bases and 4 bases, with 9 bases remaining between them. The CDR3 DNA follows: TGTGCCAGTAGTTTGACAGCTAATCAGCCCCAGCATTTT. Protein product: CASSLTANQPQHF.

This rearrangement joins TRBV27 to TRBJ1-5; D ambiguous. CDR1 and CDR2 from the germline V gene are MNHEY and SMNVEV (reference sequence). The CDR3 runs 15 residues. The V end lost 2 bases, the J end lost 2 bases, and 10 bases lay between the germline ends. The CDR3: CASSLAGFGNQPQHF. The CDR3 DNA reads TGTGCCAGCAGTTTAGCGGGGTTCGGCAATCAGCCCCAGCATTTT.

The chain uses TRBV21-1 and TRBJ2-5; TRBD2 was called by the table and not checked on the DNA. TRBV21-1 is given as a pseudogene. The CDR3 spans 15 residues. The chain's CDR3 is CASSKGLAGRETQYF. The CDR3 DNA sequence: TGTGCCAGCAGCAAAGGACTAGCGGGTAGGGAGACCCAGTACTTC.

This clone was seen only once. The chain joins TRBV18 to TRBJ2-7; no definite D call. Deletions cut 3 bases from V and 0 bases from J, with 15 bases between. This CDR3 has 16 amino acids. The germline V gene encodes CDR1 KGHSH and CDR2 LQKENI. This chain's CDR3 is CASSPTVAAPSYEQYF. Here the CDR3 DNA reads TGTGCCAGCTCACCCACGGTGGCGGCCCCCTCCTACGAGCAGTACTTC.

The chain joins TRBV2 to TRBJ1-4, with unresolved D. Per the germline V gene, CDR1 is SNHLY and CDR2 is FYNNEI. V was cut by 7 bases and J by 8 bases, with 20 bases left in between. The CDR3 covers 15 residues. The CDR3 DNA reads TGTGCCAGCACCGGGGAGTCCCGGGTGGGCGAAAAACTGTTTTTT. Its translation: CASTGESRVGEKLFF.

The CDR3: CASSEGARHGNTIYF. The CDR3 region has the DNA TGTGCCAGTAGTGAGGGGGCGCGTCACGGAAACACCATATATTTT. The genes are TRBV19 and TRBJ1-3; 7 bases are shared with TRBD1. Germline CDR1 is LNHDA and CDR2 is SQIVND (reference sequence). There are 15 residues in the CDR3. J gave up 4 bases and V 5 bases, and 8 bases lay outside the gene matches.

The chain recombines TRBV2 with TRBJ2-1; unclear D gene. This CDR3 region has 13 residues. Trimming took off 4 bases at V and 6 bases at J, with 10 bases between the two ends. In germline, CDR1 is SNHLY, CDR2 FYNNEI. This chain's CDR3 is CASSAETSNEQFF. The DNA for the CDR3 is TGTGCCAGCAGTGCCGAAACCAGCAATGAGCAGTTCTTC.

The CDR3 DNA reads TGTGCCAGCAGTCCGGGGTCTACCTACGAGCAGTACTTC. This sequence encodes CASSPGSTYEQYF. The rearrangement uses TRBV6-6 and TRBJ2-7, with D tentatively TRBD2 (5 bases). Germline CDR1 and CDR2: MNHNY and SVGAGI (reference sequence). The germline V and J ends were trimmed by 5 bases and 2 bases, with 10 bases remaining between them. The CDR3 spans 13 residues.

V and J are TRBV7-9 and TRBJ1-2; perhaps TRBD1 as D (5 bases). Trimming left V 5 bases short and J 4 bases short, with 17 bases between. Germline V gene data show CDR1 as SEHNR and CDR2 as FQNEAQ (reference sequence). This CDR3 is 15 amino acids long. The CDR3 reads CASSAGGTGPYGYTF. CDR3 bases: TGTGCCAGCAGCGCAGGAGGGACGGGACCCTATGGCTACACCTTC.

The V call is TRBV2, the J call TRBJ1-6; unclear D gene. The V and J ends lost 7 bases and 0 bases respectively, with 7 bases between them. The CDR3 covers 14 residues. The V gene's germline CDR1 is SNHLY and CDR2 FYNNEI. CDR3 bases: TGTGCCAGCACAGGTTTCTCCTATAATTCACCCCTCCACTTT. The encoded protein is CASTGFSYNSPLHF.

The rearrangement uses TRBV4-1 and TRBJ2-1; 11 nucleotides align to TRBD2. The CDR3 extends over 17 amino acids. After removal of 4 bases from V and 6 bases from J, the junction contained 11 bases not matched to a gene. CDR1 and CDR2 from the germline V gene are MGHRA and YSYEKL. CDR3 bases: TGCGCCAGCAGCCCAGCAGTTCTAGCGGGGGGACCCAATGAGCAGTTCTTC. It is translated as CASSPAVLAGGPNEQFF.

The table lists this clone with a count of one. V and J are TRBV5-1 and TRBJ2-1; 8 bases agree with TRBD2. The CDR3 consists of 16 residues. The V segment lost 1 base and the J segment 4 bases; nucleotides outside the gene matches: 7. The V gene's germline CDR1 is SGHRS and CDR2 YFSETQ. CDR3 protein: CASSLQAGVGYNEQFF. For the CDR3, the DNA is TGCGCCAGCAGCTTGCAAGCGGGAGTCGGATACAATGAGCAGTTCTTC.

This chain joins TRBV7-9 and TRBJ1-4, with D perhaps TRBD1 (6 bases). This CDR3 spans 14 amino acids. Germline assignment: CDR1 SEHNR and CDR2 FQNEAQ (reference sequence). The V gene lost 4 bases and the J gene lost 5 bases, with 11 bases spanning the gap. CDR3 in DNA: TGTGCCAGCAGCTCCGGACAGAAGAATGAAAAACTGTTTTTT. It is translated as CASSSGQKNEKLFF.

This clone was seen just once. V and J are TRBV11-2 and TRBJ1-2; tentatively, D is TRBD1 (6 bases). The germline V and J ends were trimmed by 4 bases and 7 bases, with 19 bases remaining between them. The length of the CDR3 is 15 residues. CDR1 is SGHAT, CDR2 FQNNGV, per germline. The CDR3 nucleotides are TGTGCCAGCAGCTCCCAGAGGGGCAGGGGTGGTGGCTACACCTTC. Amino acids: CASSSQRGRGGGYTF.

Here the CDR3 reads CASSLWQGIYGYTF. CDR3 nucleotides: TGTGCCAGCAGCTTATGGCAGGGTATCTATGGCTACACCTTC. This sequence joins TRBV5-4 and TRBJ1-2; weak D call: TRBD1 (5 bases). The CDR3 is 14 amino acids. Looked up from germline, CDR1 is SGHNT and CDR2 is YYREEE (reference sequence). Trimming shortened V by 2 bases and J by 4 bases, and 12 bases separated the two germline ends.